This TCR beta chain was found in a study of cytomegalovirus exposure and HLA in healthy donors. Overall study: The same platform as the roughly 700 first-cohort repertoires was used for the 130 or so validation repertoires, a later analysis reported.

With regard to this clone: Its antigen remains unidentified.

Germline V gene data show CDR1 as SGHKS and CDR2 as YYEKEE (reference sequence). The CDR3 covers 17 residues. Losses at the gene ends were 3 bases for V and 0 bases for J; bases not matched to a gene: 10. Findings and limits, study-wide: The study labeled more than 150 TCR beta chains cytomegalovirus-associated. The tendency of first-cohort TCR clusters to co-occur in the roughly 130 validation repertoires was the finding of a later analysis. Confirmation in vitro established that a few CMV-associated chains were specific for CMV antigens.

Using immunoSEQ multiplex PCR, the repertoire was profiled, and TCRdb retains in-frame clones only, with some absent. The table has about 360,000 clones, more than 80% seen once. This receptor was identified in a woman between 18 and 30 years old in good health and CMV-seronegative. This chain links TRBV5-5 with TRBJ2-3, with 7 positions matching TRBD1. Input material: PBMCs. CDR3 sequence: CASSYPGQIISTDTQYF. CDR3 DNA: TGTGCCAGCAGCTATCCGGGACAGATAATCAGCACAGATACGCAGTATTTT.